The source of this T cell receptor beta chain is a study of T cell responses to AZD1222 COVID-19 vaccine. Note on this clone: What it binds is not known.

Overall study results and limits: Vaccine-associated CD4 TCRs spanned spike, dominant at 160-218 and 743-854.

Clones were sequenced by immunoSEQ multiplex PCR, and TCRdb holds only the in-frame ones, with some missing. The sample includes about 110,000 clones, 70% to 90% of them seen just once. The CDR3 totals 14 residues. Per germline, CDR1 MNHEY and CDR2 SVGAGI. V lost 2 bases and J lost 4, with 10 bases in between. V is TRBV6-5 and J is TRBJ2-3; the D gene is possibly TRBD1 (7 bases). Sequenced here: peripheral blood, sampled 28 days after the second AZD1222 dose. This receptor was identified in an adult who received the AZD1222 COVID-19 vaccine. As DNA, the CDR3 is TGTGCCAGCAGTTACGACAGGGAGGCAGATACGCAGTATTTT. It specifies CASSYDREADTQYF.